Listed below are T cell receptor beta chains from one sample, sequenced in a study of shared clonotypes between healthy human individuals. Clones were read by immunoSEQ multiplex PCR, and TCRdb kept only the in-frame ones, dropping some. The sample includes about 2.5 million clones, just under 95% of them seen just once. The material sequenced was naive CD4+ T cells from PBMCs. Receptors originate from a man aged 18 to 29 in good health. Some clones in this sample may be carry-over from other donors' samples. Each CDR3 is given with its conserved first and last residue. The D gene is left open where the match is weak. Size tells how often a clone was seen (once, few, many) or the class of an expanded clone, and some rows leave it out.

d_gene: .
v_gene: TRBV2
abundance: .
j_gene: TRBJ2-5
CDR3aa: CASRTVAETQYF
CDR3nt: TGTGCCAGCAGGACAGTAGCAGAGACCCAGTACTTC

d_gene: .
v_gene: TRBV7-9
abundance: .
j_gene: TRBJ1-2
CDR3aa: CASSPRGSNYGYTF
CDR3nt: TGTGCCAGCAGCCCCCGGGGGTCTAACTATGGCTACACCTTC

d_gene: TRBD1
v_gene: TRBV5-1
abundance: .
j_gene: TRBJ1-3
CDR3aa: CASSLAGQGRFGNTIYF
CDR3nt: TGCGCCAGCAGCTTGGCCGGACAGGGAAGATTTGGAAACACCATATATTTT

d_gene: TRBD1
v_gene: TRBV28
abundance: .
j_gene: TRBJ1-1
CDR3aa: CASSLNRGGEAFF
CDR3nt: TGTGCCAGCAGTTTAAACAGGGGAGGTGAAGCTTTCTTT

d_gene: .
v_gene: TRBV28
abundance: .
j_gene: TRBJ2-7
CDR3aa: CASTSSQEEIYEVYEQYF
CDR3nt: TGTGCCAGCACTTCGAGCCAGGAGGAGATATACGAGGTTTACGAGCAGTACTTC

d_gene: .
v_gene: TRBV4-3
abundance: .
j_gene: TRBJ1-5
CDR3aa: CASSQDPSQPQHF
CDR3nt: TGCGCCAGCAGCCAAGATCCCAGTCAGCCCCAGCATTTT

d_gene: .
v_gene: TRBV7-2
abundance: .
j_gene: TRBJ1-1
CDR3aa: CASSSMRGMGAFF
CDR3nt: TGTGCCAGCAGCTCTATGAGGGGGATGGGGGCTTTCTTT

d_gene: .
v_gene: TRBV7-3
abundance: once
j_gene: TRBJ2-1
CDR3aa: CASSLIPGPSEQFF
CDR3nt: TGTGCCAGCAGCTTAATTCCGGGCCCCAGTGAGCAGTTCTTC

d_gene: TRBD1
v_gene: TRBV28
abundance: .
j_gene: TRBJ2-1
CDR3aa: CASSIAGQGYNEQFF
CDR3nt: TGTGCCAGCAGTATCGCGGGACAGGGCTACAATGAGCAGTTCTTC

d_gene: .
v_gene: TRBV6-5
abundance: .
j_gene: TRBJ1-5
CDR3aa: CASSYSYTPGQPQHF
CDR3nt: TGTGCCAGCAGTTACTCCTACACCCCGGGGCAGCCCCAGCATTTT

d_gene: .
v_gene: TRBV9
abundance: .
j_gene: TRBJ1-1
CDR3aa: CASSVAAGVNTEAFF
CDR3nt: TGTGCCAGCAGCGTAGCGGCAGGAGTGAACACTGAAGCTTTCTTT

d_gene: .
v_gene: TRBV27
abundance: few
j_gene: TRBJ1-5
CDR3aa: CASSLLGSNQPQHF
CDR3nt: TGTGCCAGCAGTTTATTGGGTAGCAATCAGCCCCAGCATTTT

d_gene: .
v_gene: TRBV7-2
abundance: .
j_gene: TRBJ2-2
CDR3aa: CASSLEAFTGELFF
CDR3nt: TGTGCCAGCAGCTTAGAGGCTTTCACCGGGGAGCTGTTTTTT

d_gene: .
v_gene: TRBV7-9
abundance: .
j_gene: TRBJ1-2
CDR3aa: CASSSNRRRWGNYGYTF
CDR3nt: TGTGCCAGCAGCTCGAACCGGAGGAGGTGGGGGAACTATGGCTACACCTTC

d_gene: TRBD1
v_gene: TRBV25-1
abundance: .
j_gene: TRBJ1-1
CDR3aa: CASARQGITEAFF
CDR3nt: TGTGCCAGCGCCCGACAGGGGATCACTGAAGCTTTCTTT

d_gene: .
v_gene: TRBV28
abundance: once
j_gene: TRBJ2-2
CDR3aa: CASSHPPGPPSNTGELFF
CDR3nt: TGTGCCAGCAGTCACCCTCCGGGACCCCCTTCAAACACCGGGGAGCTGTTTTTT

d_gene: .
v_gene: TRBV7-3
abundance: .
j_gene: TRBJ2-5
CDR3aa: CASSQTVGPQETQYF
CDR3nt: TGTGCCAGCAGTCAAACTGTTGGGCCCCAAGAGACCCAGTACTTC

d_gene: TRBD2
v_gene: TRBV5-4
abundance: .
j_gene: TRBJ2-2
CDR3aa: CASSDRAGAAAGELFF
CDR3nt: TGTGCCAGCAGCGATAGGGCGGGAGCTGCGGCCGGGGAGCTGTTTTTT

d_gene: TRBD2
v_gene: TRBV2
abundance: .
j_gene: TRBJ2-7
CDR3aa: CASNPVGTTFYEQYF
CDR3nt: TGTGCCAGCAATCCAGTGGGGACTACTTTCTACGAGCAGTACTTC

d_gene: TRBD1
v_gene: TRBV28
abundance: .
j_gene: TRBJ2-4
CDR3aa: CASSQTGVAKNIQYF
CDR3nt: TGTGCCAGCAGCCAAACAGGGGTGGCCAAAAACATTCAGTACTTC

d_gene: .
v_gene: TRBV28
abundance: .
j_gene: TRBJ2-4
CDR3aa: CASSFGWVEAKNIQYF
CDR3nt: TGTGCCAGCAGTTTTGGGTGGGTGGAGGCCAAAAACATTCAGTACTTC

d_gene: .
v_gene: TRBV7-2
abundance: .
j_gene: TRBJ2-7
CDR3aa: CASSLATGLSYEQYF
CDR3nt: TGTGCCAGCAGCTTAGCTACAGGGCTCTCCTACGAGCAGTACTTC

d_gene: TRBD1
v_gene: TRBV10-3
abundance: .
j_gene: TRBJ1-2
CDR3aa: CAISDARQGSYGYTF
CDR3nt: TGTGCCATCAGTGATGCCCGACAGGGGAGCTATGGCTACACCTTC

d_gene: TRBD1
v_gene: TRBV5-1
abundance: .
j_gene: TRBJ2-5
CDR3aa: CASSFVTTSGTGYQETQYF
CDR3nt: TGCGCCAGCAGCTTTGTGACGACCTCGGGGACAGGGTACCAAGAGACCCAGTACTTC

d_gene: TRBD1
v_gene: TRBV28
abundance: .
j_gene: TRBJ1-4
CDR3aa: CASSSGTAGHEKLFF
CDR3nt: TGTGCCAGCAGTTCCGGGACAGCGGGACATGAAAAACTGTTTTTT

d_gene: .
v_gene: TRBV6-1
abundance: .
j_gene: TRBJ2-7
CDR3aa: CASTLGVSYEQYF
CDR3nt: TGTGCCAGCACACTAGGGGTCTCCTACGAGCAGTACTTC

d_gene: .
v_gene: TRBV28
abundance: .
j_gene: TRBJ1-2
CDR3aa: CASRPTAVYGYTF
CDR3nt: TGTGCCAGCAGACCAACAGCAGTCTATGGCTACACCTTC

d_gene: .
v_gene: TRBV7-2
abundance: .
j_gene: TRBJ1-1
CDR3aa: CASSLNPPPPEAFF
CDR3nt: TGTGCCAGCAGCTTAAACCCGCCCCCGCCGGAAGCTTTCTTT

d_gene: .
v_gene: TRBV7-2
abundance: .
j_gene: TRBJ1-6
CDR3aa: CASREAGAVNSPLHF
CDR3nt: TGTGCCAGCAGAGAAGCGGGGGCGGTCAATTCACCCCTCCACTTT

d_gene: TRBD2
v_gene: TRBV4-1
abundance: .
j_gene: TRBJ2-2
CDR3aa: CASSGGLARSKDGELFF
CDR3nt: TGCGCCAGCAGCGGCGGACTAGCGCGATCTAAGGACGGGGAGCTGTTTTTT

d_gene: TRBD1
v_gene: TRBV5-4
abundance: .
j_gene: TRBJ2-3
CDR3aa: CASRLGKTGAYTDTQYF
CDR3nt: TGTGCCAGCAGACTTGGCAAGACAGGGGCATACACAGATACGCAGTATTTT

d_gene: .
v_gene: TRBV9
abundance: few
j_gene: TRBJ1-5
CDR3aa: CASSVGPSNQPQHF
CDR3nt: TGTGCCAGCAGCGTAGGGCCGTCAAATCAGCCCCAGCATTTT

d_gene: .
v_gene: TRBV7-3
abundance: .
j_gene: TRBJ1-1
CDR3aa: CASSLYMNTEAFF
CDR3nt: TGTGCCAGCAGCTTATACATGAACACTGAAGCTTTCTTT

d_gene: TRBD2
v_gene: TRBV7-9
abundance: .
j_gene: TRBJ2-2
CDR3aa: CASSALAGGTGELFF
CDR3nt: TGTGCCAGCAGCGCCCTAGCGGGAGGGACCGGGGAGCTGTTTTTT

d_gene: TRBD2
v_gene: TRBV7-2
abundance: .
j_gene: TRBJ2-7
CDR3aa: CASSLGIAGGPYEQYF
CDR3nt: TGTGCCAGCAGCTTAGGAATAGCGGGAGGGCCCTACGAGCAGTACTTC

d_gene: .
v_gene: TRBV19
abundance: .
j_gene: TRBJ1-2
CDR3aa: CASSIDQGMNYGYTF
CDR3nt: TGTGCCAGTAGTATAGATCAGGGGATGAACTATGGCTACACCTTC

d_gene: TRBD2
v_gene: TRBV28
abundance: .
j_gene: TRBJ2-5
CDR3aa: CASSLATSGLQETQYF
CDR3nt: TGTGCCAGCAGTTTGGCGACTAGCGGGCTTCAAGAGACCCAGTACTTC

d_gene: TRBD2
v_gene: TRBV7-3
abundance: .
j_gene: TRBJ2-7
CDR3aa: CASSLGLAGTYEQYF
CDR3nt: TGTGCCAGCAGCCTTGGACTAGCGGGGACCTACGAGCAGTACTTC

d_gene: .
v_gene: TRBV11-2
abundance: .
j_gene: TRBJ2-7
CDR3aa: CASRKAPEPSYEQYF
CDR3nt: TGTGCCAGCAGGAAGGCACCAGAACCCTCCTACGAGCAGTACTTC

d_gene: TRBD2
v_gene: TRBV7-2
abundance: .
j_gene: TRBJ2-5
CDR3aa: CASSLGLPPGGTQYF
CDR3nt: TGTGCCAGCAGCTTGGGACTGCCGCCGGGGGGGACCCAGTACTTC

d_gene: TRBD1
v_gene: TRBV28
abundance: .
j_gene: TRBJ2-2
CDR3aa: CASSPWGTGTTNTGELFF
CDR3nt: TGTGCCAGCAGTCCATGGGGGACAGGAACAACGAACACCGGGGAGCTGTTTTTT

d_gene: TRBD1
v_gene: TRBV19
abundance: .
j_gene: TRBJ2-5
CDR3aa: CASSIGGGRETQYF
CDR3nt: TGTGCCAGTAGTATAGGAGGGGGCAGGGAGACCCAGTACTTC

d_gene: .
v_gene: TRBV28
abundance: .
j_gene: TRBJ1-3
CDR3aa: CASTFGGGKRNTIYF
CDR3nt: TGTGCCAGCACTTTCGGGGGAGGTAAAAGAAACACCATATATTTT

d_gene: .
v_gene: TRBV5-3
abundance: .
j_gene: TRBJ2-7
CDR3aa: CARSLGHLEEQYF
CDR3nt: TGTGCCAGAAGCTTGGGACACCTAGAAGAGCAGTACTTC

d_gene: .
v_gene: TRBV28
abundance: .
j_gene: TRBJ1-4
CDR3aa: CASSLLPGPQGEKLFF
CDR3nt: TGTGCCAGCAGTCTATTGCCCGGGCCCCAGGGGGAAAAACTGTTTTTT

d_gene: TRBD1
v_gene: TRBV28
abundance: once
j_gene: TRBJ1-1
CDR3aa: CASSPYEGARSNTEAFF
CDR3nt: TGTGCCAGCAGTCCCTACGAGGGGGCCCGCTCGAACACTGAAGCTTTCTTT

d_gene: .
v_gene: TRBV29-1
abundance: .
j_gene: TRBJ2-5
CDR3aa: CSVEVGAPGETQYF
CDR3nt: TGCAGCGTTGAGGTCGGGGCTCCCGGGGAGACCCAGTACTTC

d_gene: .
v_gene: TRBV9
abundance: .
j_gene: TRBJ2-7
CDR3aa: CASSPRPGDYEQYF
CDR3nt: TGTGCCAGCAGCCCCCGACCGGGAGACTACGAGCAGTACTTC

d_gene: .
v_gene: TRBV5-1
abundance: few
j_gene: TRBJ2-1
CDR3aa: CASSPLLDNNEQFF
CDR3nt: TGCGCCAGCAGCCCCTTACTAGACAACAATGAGCAGTTCTTC

d_gene: .
v_gene: TRBV27
abundance: .
j_gene: TRBJ1-3
CDR3aa: CASSWDGGSGNTIYF
CDR3nt: TGTGCCAGCAGTTGGGACGGGGGCTCTGGAAACACCATATATTTT

d_gene: TRBD1
v_gene: TRBV28
abundance: .
j_gene: TRBJ2-1
CDR3aa: CASSLGGQGIHNEQFF
CDR3nt: TGTGCCAGCAGTTTAGGGGGACAGGGGATTCACAATGAGCAGTTCTTC

d_gene: TRBD2
v_gene: TRBV7-3
abundance: .
j_gene: TRBJ2-1
CDR3aa: CASSRTSGSADEQFF
CDR3nt: TGTGCCAGCAGCCGGACTAGCGGGAGTGCGGATGAGCAGTTCTTC

d_gene: .
v_gene: TRBV5-1
abundance: .
j_gene: TRBJ2-5
CDR3aa: CASSFSGENQETQYF
CDR3nt: TGCGCCAGCAGCTTTTCTGGGGAAAACCAAGAGACCCAGTACTTC

d_gene: TRBD2
v_gene: TRBV2
abundance: .
j_gene: TRBJ2-1
CDR3aa: CASSEALAGGYNEQFF
CDR3nt: TGTGCCAGCAGTGAAGCTCTCGCGGGGGGGTACAATGAGCAGTTCTTC

d_gene: .
v_gene: TRBV6-4
abundance: .
j_gene: TRBJ2-1
CDR3aa: CASAKTETYNEQFF
CDR3nt: TGTGCCAGCGCGAAGACAGAGACCTACAATGAGCAGTTCTTC

d_gene: TRBD2
v_gene: TRBV7-8
abundance: .
j_gene: TRBJ2-3
CDR3aa: CASSLPGTITQYF
CDR3nt: TGTGCCAGCAGCTTACCCGGGACTATAACGCAGTATTTT

d_gene: .
v_gene: TRBV4-3
abundance: .
j_gene: TRBJ2-1
CDR3aa: CASSQDYDGGMGYNEQFF
CDR3nt: TGCGCCAGCAGCCAAGATTACGATGGCGGGATGGGGTACAATGAGCAGTTCTTC

d_gene: TRBD2
v_gene: TRBV6-1
abundance: .
j_gene: TRBJ2-7
CDR3aa: CASRTGTSGPYEQYF
CDR3nt: TGTGCCAGCAGAACCGGGACTAGCGGTCCCTACGAGCAGTACTTC